This section outlines one T cell receptor (beta chain) sequence together with its context. The data originate from a study of blood T cell repertoires in COVID-19. The CDR3 length is 12 residues. V was trimmed by 5 bases and J by 6 bases, leaving 11 bases between them. Germline V gives CDR1 LGHDT, CDR2 YNNKEL (reference sequence). Generated by immunoSEQ multiplex PCR, the TCRdb table keeps only in-frame clones and is missing some. Among about 33,000 clones listed, roughly 88% were seen once. This receptor was identified in a human donor in a cohort sampled during active COVID-19. The rearrangement links TRBV3-1 (or the pseudogene TRBV3-2) to TRBJ2-7; D possibly corresponds to TRBD2 (6 bases). The sequencing input was peripheral blood. CDR3 region: CASSGRRGEQYF. CDR3 nucleotide sequence: TGTGCCAGCAGCGGCCGGAGGGGCGAGCAGTACTTC.